This TCR beta chain derives from a study of T cell responses to AZD1222 COVID-19 vaccine. This CDR3 region has 15 residues. Between the trimmed V and J ends, which lost 0 bases and 5 bases, there was a span of 15 bases. Germline values: CDR1 SGHRS, CDR2 YFSETQ. Data came from immunoSEQ multiplex PCR; TCRdb stores just in-frame clones and leaves some out. In the table there are approximately 80,000 clones, 90% of which are singletons. Overall study results and limits: Donors in the cohort were predominantly white British and more often female, and clonal diversity was possibly underestimated.

This clone has more than one count but fewer than ten. Antigen: not known. The J gene is TRBJ2-7, the V gene TRBV5-1; D unresolved. The sample consisted of peripheral blood, taken 28 days after the second AZD1222 dose. The sequence came from an adult who received the AZD1222 COVID-19 vaccine. CDR3 residues: CASSLVRSSTHEQYF. The CDR3 DNA reads as TGCGCCAGCAGCTTGGTACGGTCATCTACCCACGAGCAGTACTTC.